These 17 T cell receptor beta chains came from one sample sequenced in a study of T cells in Graves' hyperthyroidism and ophthalmopathy. There were TCR beta CDR3 regions amplified from RNA transcripts. The TCR CDR3 first-round RT-PCR relied on the HTBI primer set. Via MiXCR, TCRdb re-called the multiplex PCR reads, giving one row per CDR3 protein. The table has 300,000 to 450,000 distinct CDR3 sequences, 15% seen once; the top ten hold over 25%. The sequenced sample consisted of blood. Every receptor here comes from a woman younger than 45 with Graves' hyperthyroidism.

This chain connects TRBV27 to TRBJ2-4, with TRBD1 matching over 7 bases. Germline trimming cut 8 bases from V and 6 bases from J; bases unmatched to any gene: 10. This CDR3 region has 14 residues. Germline CDR1 is MNHEY and CDR2 is SMNVEV (reference sequence). As DNA, the CDR3 is TGTGCCAGCGCATTACAGGGGCGGAGAAACATTCAGTACTTC. This gives the protein CASALQGRRNIQYF.

This clonotype has at least ten counts. The chain links TRBV18 to TRBJ1-1, with D possibly TRBD1 on 5 matching bases. V was shortened by 2 bases and J by 2 bases, with 12 bases between the two germline ends. This CDR3 is 15 amino acids long. CDR1 is KGHSH and CDR2 is LQKENI in the germline V gene. CDR3 residues: CASSPTQGANTEAFF. The CDR3 bases are TGTGCCAGCTCACCAACTCAAGGGGCTAACACTGAAGCTTTCTTT.

This clonotype was observed a few times. The V call is TRBV29-1, the J call TRBJ2-5; D uncertain. The CDR3 runs to 14 residues. The ends were cut back, 6 bases at V and 1 base at J, with 15 bases in the middle. CDR1 SQVTM and CDR2 ANQGSEA come from the germline V gene. The CDR3 sequence is CSVAGRMLQETQYF. DNA for the CDR3: TGCAGCGTGGCAGGACGGATGCTCCAAGAGACCCAGTACTTC.

The chain has TRBV7-2 and TRBJ2-1, with 13 bases lining up with TRBD2. CDR3 size: 18 residues. V shed 5 bases, J shed 0 bases, and the junction held 7 bases outside the gene matches. Germline V gene lookup returns CDR1 SGHTA and CDR2 FQGNSA. DNA of the CDR3: TGTGCCAGCAGCCCGACTAGCGGGAGGTCAAGCTCCTACAATGAGCAGTTCTTC. Amino acid sequence: CASSPTSGRSSSYNEQFF.

This clonotype was seen many times. This rearrangement joins TRBV30 to TRBJ2-1, with D uncertain. Looked up from germline, CDR1 is GTSNPN and CDR2 is SVGIG (reference sequence). This CDR3 is 11 amino acids long. Trimming stripped 1 base from V and 7 bases from J, with 5 bases between. The CDR3 spells CAWSARNEQFF. DNA of the CDR3: TGTGCCTGGAGTGCAAGAAATGAGCAGTTCTTC.

The V gene is TRBV24-1, the J gene TRBJ1-2, with D possibly being TRBD1 (5 bases). V dropped 2 bases and J dropped 7 bases, with 7 bases sitting between them. Germline V CDR1 and CDR2: KGHDR, SFDVKD. The CDR3 runs 12 residues. CDR3 sequence: CATSDWGSGYTF. In nucleotides, the CDR3 is TGTGCCACCAGTGATTGGGGGTCTGGCTACACCTTC.

Notes on this clonotype: A much larger clone sits a single nucleotide away, making a read error possible. This chain connects TRBV6-2 or TRBV6-3 to TRBJ2-1, with no clear D. Trimming pared 2 bases from V and 10 bases from J, leaving 12 bases between. CDR1 MNHEY and CDR2 SVGEGT come from the germline V gene. The CDR3 consists of 13 residues. CDR3 sequence reads: CASSYGQAYEQFF. Here the CDR3 DNA reads TGTGCCAGCAGTTACGGGCAAGCCTACGAGCAGTTCTTC.

This chain uses TRBV7-8 with TRBJ1-1; D might be TRBD1 (5 bases). The CDR3 extends over 12 amino acids. Germline CDR1 SGHVS, CDR2 FQNEAQ. Trimming took 5 bases from V and 8 from J, leaving 12 bases between them. The CDR3 DNA sequence: TGTGCCAGCAGCCTTGGACAACCCGAAGCTTTCTTT. Protein: CASSLGQPEAFF.

This clonotype was counted a few times. The junction departs from the called germline gene at one end, perhaps through a read error. J is TRBJ2-7 and V is TRBV11-2; D possibly corresponds to TRBD1 (6 bases). CDR1 SGHAT and CDR2 FQNNGV come from the germline V gene. The CDR3 extends over 15 amino acids. The CDR3 DNA reads as TGTGCCAGCAGCTTCGGTGATACAGGGTCCTACGAGCGGTACTTC. Translated: CASSFGDTGSYERYF.

Many counts were recorded for this clonotype. The V gene is TRBV27, the J gene TRBJ2-3; 9 bases match TRBD2. The germline gives CDR1 MNHEY, CDR2 SMNVEV (reference sequence). J was trimmed by 1 base and V by 8 bases; bases with no gene match: 7. The CDR3 is made up of 15 amino acids. CDR3 sequence reads: CASGGEREGTDTQYF. The CDR3 DNA reads as TGTGCCAGCGGTGGTGAGCGGGAGGGCACAGATACGCAGTATTTT.

Many counts were recorded for this clonotype. One junction end does not reproduce the germline sequence, and a read error may be involved. The chain recombines TRBV12-3 or TRBV12-4 with TRBJ2-1, with TRBD2 matching 9 bases. The CDR3 loop spans 16 amino acids. The CDR3 loop reads CASSLGSSGTYNEQFF. In nucleotides, the CDR3 is TGTGCCAGCAGCTTAGGGTCTAGCGGGACATACAATGAGCAGTTCTTC.

V gene TRBV29-1 combines with J gene TRBJ1-2, with a tentative D call TRBD1 (5 bases). The CDR3 contains 12 residues. From germline, CDR1 is SQVTM and CDR2 ANQGSEA. Trimming cost V 6 bases and J 2 bases, with 10 bases left between them. CDR3: CSVDRGNYGYTF. CDR3 bases: TGCAGCGTCGACCGGGGGAACTATGGCTACACCTTC. Full variable domain (missing parts from reference TRBV29-1 and TRBJ1-2): SAVISQKPSRDICQRGTSLTIQCQVDSQVTMMFWYRQQPGQSLTLIATANQGSEATYESGFVIDKFPISRPNLTFSTLTVSNMSPEDSSIYLCSVDRGNYGYTFGSGTRLTVV.

Many counts were recorded for this clonotype. The chain combines TRBV12-3 or TRBV12-4 with TRBJ2-2; 10 positions agree with TRBD2. The V gene end was trimmed by 5 bases and the J gene end by 5 bases; junction bases not matched to a gene: 11. The CDR3 runs 17 residues. CDR3 sequence: CASSGASGSTRTGELFF. Here the CDR3 DNA reads TGTGCCAGCAGTGGAGCTAGCGGGAGCACTCGGACCGGGGAGCTGTTTTTT.

V usage is TRBV20-1 and J usage is TRBJ2-1, with D perhaps TRBD1 (5 bases). Germline V gene lookup returns CDR1 DFQATT and CDR2 SNEGSKA (reference sequence). This CDR3 has 14 amino acids. Trimming took off 3 bases at V and 6 bases at J, with 15 bases between the two ends. In DNA, the CDR3 is TGCAGTGCTAGCGACCGAACCCAGGGCAATGAGCAGTTCTTC. Translation: CSASDRTQGNEQFF.

This chain links TRBV10-3 with TRBJ2-4, with 13 bases matching TRBD2. The CDR3 spans 17 residues. The ends lost 2 bases at V and 2 bases at J; junction bases unmatched: 3. Germline CDR1 and CDR2: ENHRY and SYGVKD. The CDR3 sequence is CAISETGLAGSKNIQYF. The CDR3 DNA reads TGTGCCATCAGTGAGACGGGACTAGCGGGATCCAAAAACATTCAGTACTTC.

This clonotype was counted ten times or more. V and J are TRBV11-2 and TRBJ2-7; 7 positions match TRBD1. This CDR3 is 15 amino acids long. V shed 4 bases, J shed 0 bases, and the junction held 6 bases outside the gene matches. Germline CDR1 and CDR2: SGHAT and FQNNGV. CDR3 DNA: TGTGCCAGCAGCTCCCTGACAGGGAGCTCCTACGAGCAGTACTTC. Amino acid sequence: CASSSLTGSSYEQYF.

The CDR3 here is CSASPGTGGGEQYF. CDR3 nucleotide sequence: TGCAGTGCTAGTCCCGGGACAGGGGGCGGCGAGCAGTACTTC. The chain joins TRBV20-1 to TRBJ2-7; 12 bases are a match to TRBD1. CDR3 length equals 14 residues. V was clipped by 3 bases and J by 6 bases; unmatched bases: 6. Per the germline V gene, CDR1 is DFQATT and CDR2 is SNEGSKA (reference sequence).